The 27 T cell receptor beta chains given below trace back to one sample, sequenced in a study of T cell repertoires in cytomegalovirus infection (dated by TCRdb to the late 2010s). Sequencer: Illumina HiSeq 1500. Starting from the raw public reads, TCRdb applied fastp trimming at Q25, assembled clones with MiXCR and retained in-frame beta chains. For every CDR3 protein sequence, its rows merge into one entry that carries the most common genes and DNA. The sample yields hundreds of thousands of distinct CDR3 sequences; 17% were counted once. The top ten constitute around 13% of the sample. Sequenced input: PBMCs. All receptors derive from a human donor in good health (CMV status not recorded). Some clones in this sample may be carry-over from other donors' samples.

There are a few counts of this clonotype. CDR3 nucleotides: TGTGCCAGCAGTTACTCGGCCCCTTTAGGAACATTGGGGGAGCTGTTTTTT. Translation: CASSYSAPLGTLGELFF. J is TRBJ2-2 and V is TRBV6-5; no clear D. From germline, CDR1 is MNHEY and CDR2 SVGAGI. The CDR3 is 17 amino acids. V was shortened by 0 bases and J by 8 bases, with 19 bases between the two germline ends.

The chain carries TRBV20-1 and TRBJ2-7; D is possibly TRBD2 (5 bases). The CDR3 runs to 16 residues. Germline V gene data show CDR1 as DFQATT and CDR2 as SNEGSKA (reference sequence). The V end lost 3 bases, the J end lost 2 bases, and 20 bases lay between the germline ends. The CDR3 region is CSARYYRRPDAYEQYF. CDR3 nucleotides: TGCAGTGCTAGGTATTATCGGAGGCCAGACGCCTACGAGCAGTACTTC.

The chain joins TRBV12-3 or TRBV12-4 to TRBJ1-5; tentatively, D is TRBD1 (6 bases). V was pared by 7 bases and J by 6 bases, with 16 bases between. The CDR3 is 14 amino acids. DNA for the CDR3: TGTGCCAGCATCAAAGGGGGGATCGGTCAGCCCCAGCATTTT. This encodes CASIKGGIGQPQHF.

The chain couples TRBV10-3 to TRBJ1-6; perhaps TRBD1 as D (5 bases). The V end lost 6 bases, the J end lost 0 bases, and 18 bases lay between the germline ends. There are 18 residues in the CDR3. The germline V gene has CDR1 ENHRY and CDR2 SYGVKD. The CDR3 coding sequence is TGTGCCATCAGGGATGCTAGGACAAATTACTCCTATAATTCACCCCTCCACTTT. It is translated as CAIRDARTNYSYNSPLHF.

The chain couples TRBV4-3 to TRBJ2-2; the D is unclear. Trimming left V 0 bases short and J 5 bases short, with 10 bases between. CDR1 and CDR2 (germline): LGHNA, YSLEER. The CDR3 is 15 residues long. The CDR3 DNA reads TGCGCCAGCAGCCAAGATCGTTCCCGGACCGGGGAGCTGTTTTTT. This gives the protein CASSQDRSRTGELFF.

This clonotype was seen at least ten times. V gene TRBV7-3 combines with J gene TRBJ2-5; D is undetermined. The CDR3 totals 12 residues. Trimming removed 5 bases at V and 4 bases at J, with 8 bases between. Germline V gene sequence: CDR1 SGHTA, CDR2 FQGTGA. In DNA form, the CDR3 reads TGTGCCAGCAGCCAACCCGGAGAGACCCAGTACTTC. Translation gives CASSQPGETQYF.

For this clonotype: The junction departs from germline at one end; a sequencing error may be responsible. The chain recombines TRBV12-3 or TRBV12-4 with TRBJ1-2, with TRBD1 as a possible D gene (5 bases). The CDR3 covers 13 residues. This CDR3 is CASSLWGSDGYTF. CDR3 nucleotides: TGTGCTAGCAGTTTATGGGGGTCGGATGGCTACACCTTC.

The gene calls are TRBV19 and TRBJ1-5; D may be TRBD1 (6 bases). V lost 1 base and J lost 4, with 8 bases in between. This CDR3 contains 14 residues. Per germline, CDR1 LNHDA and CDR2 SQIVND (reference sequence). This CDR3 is CASSIATGNQPQHF. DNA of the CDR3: TGTGCCAGTAGTATAGCCACAGGGAATCAGCCCCAGCATTTT.

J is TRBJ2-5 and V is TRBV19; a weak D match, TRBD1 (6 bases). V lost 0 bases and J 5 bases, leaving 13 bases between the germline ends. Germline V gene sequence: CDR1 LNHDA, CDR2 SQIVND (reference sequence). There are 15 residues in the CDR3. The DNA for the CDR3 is TGTGCCAGTAGTATAGATAATAGGGGGTCGGAGACCCAGTACTTC. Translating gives CASSIDNRGSETQYF.

The CDR3 bases are TGTGCCAGCAGCTTAGTGATGAGGACAGGCACCGGGGAGCTGTTTTTT. As protein: CASSLVMRTGTGELFF. The rearrangement joins TRBV11-1 to TRBJ2-2; 7 nucleotides align to TRBD1. The CDR3 runs to 16 residues. V lost 1 base, J lost 4 bases, and 6 bases stayed unmatched. CDR1 SGHAT and CDR2 FQDESV come from the germline V gene (reference sequence).

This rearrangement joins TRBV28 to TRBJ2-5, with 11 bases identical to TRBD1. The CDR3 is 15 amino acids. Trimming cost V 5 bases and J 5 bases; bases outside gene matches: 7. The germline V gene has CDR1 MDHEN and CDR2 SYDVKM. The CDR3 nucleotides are TGTGCCAGCAGTCCCCGGACAGGGGGCTCGGAGACCCAGTACTTC. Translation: CASSPRTGGSETQYF.

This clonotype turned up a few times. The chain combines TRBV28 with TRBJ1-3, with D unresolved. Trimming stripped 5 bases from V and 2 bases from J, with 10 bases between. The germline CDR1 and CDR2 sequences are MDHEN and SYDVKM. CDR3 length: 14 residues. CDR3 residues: CASSIRPPGNTIYF. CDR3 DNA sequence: TGTGCCAGCAGTATACGTCCCCCTGGAAACACCATATATTTT.

CDR3: CASSFGSPRGTMNTEAFF. The CDR3 DNA reads TGTGCCAGCAGCTTTGGTTCCCCCAGGGGGACCATGAACACTGAAGCTTTCTTT. V gene TRBV7-9 combines with J gene TRBJ1-1; 7 bases align to TRBD1. V lost 3 bases, J lost 0 bases, and 13 bases stayed unmatched. Germline V gene lookup returns CDR1 SEHNR and CDR2 FQNEAQ (reference sequence). The CDR3 runs to 18 residues. Full variable domain (remainder filled in from reference TRBV7-9 and TRBJ1-1): DTGVSQNPRHKITKRGQNVTFRCDPISEHNRLYWYRQTLGQGPEFLTYFQNEAQLEKSRLLSDRFSAERPKGSFSTLEIQRTEQGDSAMYLCASSFGSPRGTMNTEAFFGQGTRLTVV.

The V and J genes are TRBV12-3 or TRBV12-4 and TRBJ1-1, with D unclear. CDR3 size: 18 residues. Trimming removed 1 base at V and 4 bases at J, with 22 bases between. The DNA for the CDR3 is TGTGCCAGCAGTTTAGGCCGTCTACTTTTGGGAGGGTTCACTGAAGCTTTCTTT. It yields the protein CASSLGRLLLGGFTEAFF.

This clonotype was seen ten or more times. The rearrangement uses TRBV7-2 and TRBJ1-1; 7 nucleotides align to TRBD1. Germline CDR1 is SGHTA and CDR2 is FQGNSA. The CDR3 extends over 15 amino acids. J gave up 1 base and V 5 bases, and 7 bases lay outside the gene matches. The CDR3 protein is CASSANRGPNTEAFF. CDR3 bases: TGTGCCAGCAGCGCCAACAGGGGCCCGAACACTGAAGCTTTCTTT.

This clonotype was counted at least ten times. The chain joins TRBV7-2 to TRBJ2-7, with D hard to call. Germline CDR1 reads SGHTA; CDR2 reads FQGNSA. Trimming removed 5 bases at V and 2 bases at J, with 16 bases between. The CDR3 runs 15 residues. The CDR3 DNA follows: TGTGCCAGCAGCCACGAAGGCCAAGGCCCCTACGAGCAGTACTTC. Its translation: CASSHEGQGPYEQYF. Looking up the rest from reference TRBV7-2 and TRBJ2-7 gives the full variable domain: GAGVSQSPSNKVTEKGKDVELRCDPISGHTALYWYRQSLGQGLEFLIYFQGNSAPDKSGLPSDRFSAERTGGSVSTLTIQRTQQEDSAVYLCASSHEGQGPYEQYFGPGTRLTVT.

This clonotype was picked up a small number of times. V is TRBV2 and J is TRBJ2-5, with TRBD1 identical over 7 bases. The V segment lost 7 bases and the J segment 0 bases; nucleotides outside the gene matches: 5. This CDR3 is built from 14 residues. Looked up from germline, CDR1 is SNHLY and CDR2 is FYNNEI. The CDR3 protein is CASTGQSYQETQYF. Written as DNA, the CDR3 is TGTGCCAGCACGGGACAGTCGTACCAAGAGACCCAGTACTTC. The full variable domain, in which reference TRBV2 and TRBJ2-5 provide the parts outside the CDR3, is EPEVTQTPSHQVTQMGQEVILRCVPISNHLYFYWYRQILGQKVEFLVSFYNNEISEKSEIFDDQFSVERPDGSNFTLKIRSTKLEDSAMYFCASTGQSYQETQYFGPGTRLLVL.

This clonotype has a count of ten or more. For the CDR3, the DNA is TGTGCCAGCACCCATGGAGGGACAGGGGGTGACAATGAGCAGTTCTTC. Residues: CASTHGGTGGDNEQFF. This rearrangement joins TRBV28 to TRBJ2-1, with 11 nucleotides matching TRBD1. CDR3 length equals 16 residues. Germline loops: CDR1 MDHEN, CDR2 SYDVKM. V gave up 7 bases and J gave up 5 bases; unmatched junction bases: 10.

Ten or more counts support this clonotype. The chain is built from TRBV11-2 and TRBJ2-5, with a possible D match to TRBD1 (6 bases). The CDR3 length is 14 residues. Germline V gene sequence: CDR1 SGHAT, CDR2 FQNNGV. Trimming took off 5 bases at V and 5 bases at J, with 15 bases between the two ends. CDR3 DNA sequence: TGTGCCAGCAGCCGGGACACCCTGGGCGAGACCCAGTACTTC. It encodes CASSRDTLGETQYF.

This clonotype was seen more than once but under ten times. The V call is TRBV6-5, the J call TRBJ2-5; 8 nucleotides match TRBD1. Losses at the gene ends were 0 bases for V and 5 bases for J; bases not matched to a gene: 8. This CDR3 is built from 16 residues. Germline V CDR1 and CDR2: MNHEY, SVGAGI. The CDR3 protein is CASSYSTVRGLETQYF. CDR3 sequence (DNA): TGTGCCAGCAGTTACTCGACTGTCAGGGGGCTGGAGACCCAGTACTTC.

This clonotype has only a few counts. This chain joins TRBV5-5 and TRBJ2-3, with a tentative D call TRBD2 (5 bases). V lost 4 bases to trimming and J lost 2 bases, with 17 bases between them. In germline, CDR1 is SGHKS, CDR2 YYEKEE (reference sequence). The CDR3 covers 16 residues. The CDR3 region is CASSRTDLVPTDTQYF. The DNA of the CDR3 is TGTGCCAGCAGCCGGACTGATCTTGTCCCCACAGATACGCAGTATTTT.

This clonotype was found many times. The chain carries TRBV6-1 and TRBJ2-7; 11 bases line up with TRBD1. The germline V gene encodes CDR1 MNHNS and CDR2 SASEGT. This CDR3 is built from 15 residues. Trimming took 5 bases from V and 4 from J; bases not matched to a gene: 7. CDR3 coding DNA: TGTGCCAGCAGTTATAGGGACAGGGGGATGTACGAGCAGTACTTC. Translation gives CASSYRDRGMYEQYF.

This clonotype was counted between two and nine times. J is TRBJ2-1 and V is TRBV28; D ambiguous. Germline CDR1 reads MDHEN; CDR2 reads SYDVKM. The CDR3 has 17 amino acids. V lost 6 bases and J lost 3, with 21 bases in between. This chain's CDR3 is CASSPPMWRRHYNEQFF. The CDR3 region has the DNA TGTGCCAGCAGCCCCCCGATGTGGCGGAGACACTACAATGAGCAGTTCTTC.

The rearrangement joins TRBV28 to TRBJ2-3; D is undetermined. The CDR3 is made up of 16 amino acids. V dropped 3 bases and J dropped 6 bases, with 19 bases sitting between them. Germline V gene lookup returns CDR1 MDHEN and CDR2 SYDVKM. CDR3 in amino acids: CASSLFRPPSGDTQYF. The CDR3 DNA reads TGTGCCAGCAGTTTGTTCAGGCCACCCTCTGGGGATACGCAGTATTTT.

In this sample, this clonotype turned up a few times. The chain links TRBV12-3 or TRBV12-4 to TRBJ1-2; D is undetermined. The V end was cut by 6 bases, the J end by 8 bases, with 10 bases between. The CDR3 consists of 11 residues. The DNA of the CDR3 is TGTGCCAGCAGGGGGAGCGTAGGCTACACCTTC. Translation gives CASRGSVGYTF.

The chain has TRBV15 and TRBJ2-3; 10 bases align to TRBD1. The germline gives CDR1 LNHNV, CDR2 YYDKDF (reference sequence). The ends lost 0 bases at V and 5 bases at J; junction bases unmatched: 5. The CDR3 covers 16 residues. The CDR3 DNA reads TGTGCCACCAGCAGAGAGGCCGGGACAGGGGTAGATACGCAGTATTTT. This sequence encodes CATSREAGTGVDTQYF.

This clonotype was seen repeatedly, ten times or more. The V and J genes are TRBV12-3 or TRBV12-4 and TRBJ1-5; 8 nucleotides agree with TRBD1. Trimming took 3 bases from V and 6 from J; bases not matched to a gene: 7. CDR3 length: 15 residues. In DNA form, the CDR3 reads TGTGCCAGCAGTTTTTCGGTCCAGGGGGCTCAGCCCCAGCATTTT. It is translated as CASSFSVQGAQPQHF.